This T cell receptor beta chain stems from a study of blood T cell repertoires in COVID-19. Study-wide context: Italy, Spain and the United States were the sources of the convalescent and acute COVID-19 samples. PBMCs, B-cell-depleted T cells, or T cells were the source of the cDNA or gDNA that made up the material.

This CDR3 is 15 amino acids long. In germline, CDR1 is SGDLS, CDR2 YYNGEE. To note about this clone: The junction differs from germline at one of its ends, possibly a read error.

The assay was immunoSEQ multiplex PCR, and TCRdb's table has in-frame clones only and misses some. Seen here are around 320,000 clones, almost 90% observed once, and the top ten hold 3.5% to 4.5%. Participants, 18 to 89 years old, spanned 24 US areas. V is TRBV9 and J is TRBJ1-5; D might be TRBD1 (6 bases). The sequence came from a woman aged 18-30 years with acute COVID-19. Sequencing used PBMCs or T cells enriched from blood (not recorded which). The CDR3 here is CASSVAGGLNRPQHF. CDR3 in DNA: TGTGCCAGCAGCGTAGCCGGGGGGCTGAATCGGCCCCAGCATTTT.